This passage covers 14 T cell receptor beta chains from one sample sequenced in a study of blood T cell repertoires in COVID-19 (dated by TCRdb to about 2020). Libraries were constructed by the immunoSEQ multiplex PCR assay. Here the immuneACCESS table is served through TCRdb, limited to in-frame sequences with V and J called. Missing clones are a known gap in these copies; in checked studies unresolved V genes cover under half, and the rest lacks a known reason. This sample gives roughly 150,000 clones in total; 81% of them show up just once. Approximately 11% of the sample is in the top ten clones. The sequencing sample was made of peripheral blood. The receptors were gathered from a human donor in a cohort sampled during active COVID-19.

This clone was seen only once. The genes are TRBV9 and TRBJ2-1, with D possibly matching TRBD2 (6 bases). This CDR3 region has 16 residues. V was shortened by 3 bases and J by 3 bases, with 16 bases between the two germline ends. From germline, CDR1 is SGDLS and CDR2 YYNGEE. The CDR3 spells CASSASGGDYYNEQFF. DNA of the CDR3: TGTGCCAGCAGCGCCTCCGGGGGAGACTACTACAATGAGCAGTTCTTC.

The rearrangement links TRBV7-9 to TRBJ2-7; 9 positions agree with TRBD2. This CDR3 region has 16 residues. The V gene end was trimmed by 3 bases and the J gene end by 2 bases; junction bases not matched to a gene: 8. Germline CDR1 reads SEHNR; CDR2 reads FQNEAQ (reference sequence). In DNA form, the CDR3 reads TGTGCCAGCAGCTTTCCCCCTAGCGGGACCACCTACGAGCAGTACTTC. Residues: CASSFPPSGTTYEQYF.

There are many counts of this clone. V gene TRBV10-1 combines with J gene TRBJ2-7; 9 nucleotides agree with TRBD2. This CDR3 has 15 residues. Germline lookup yields CDR1 WNHNN and CDR2 SYGVQD (reference sequence). V was clipped by 3 bases and J by 7 bases; unmatched bases: 10. CDR3 nucleotide sequence: TGCGCCAGCAGTGAAAATTTAGCGGGAGTGGGAGAGCAGTACTTC. It translates to CASSENLAGVGEQYF.

This clone was seen only once. Here the CDR3 DNA reads TGTGCCAGCAGCTTGGGAGGGGGCCAAACCTACGAGCAGTACTTC. Translating it yields CASSLGGGQTYEQYF. The rearrangement uses TRBV5-5 and TRBJ2-7; 7 bases map to TRBD1. Germline V gene lookup returns CDR1 SGHKS and CDR2 YYEKEE (reference sequence). The CDR3 totals 15 residues. V was clipped by 0 bases and J by 2 bases; unmatched bases: 5.

The chain has TRBV6-5 and TRBJ2-3; D might be TRBD1 (6 bases). In germline, CDR1 is MNHEY, CDR2 SVGAGI. The V gene lost 7 bases and the J gene lost 3 bases, with 11 bases spanning the gap. The CDR3 has 13 residues. CDR3 protein: CASTMRGTDTQYF. CDR3 nucleotides: TGTGCCAGCACTATGAGGGGGACAGATACGCAGTATTTT.

The chain couples TRBV10-1 to TRBJ1-2, with D perhaps matching TRBD1 (6 bases). This CDR3 is 14 amino acids long. V lost 4 bases, J lost 8 bases, and 17 bases lay in between. CDR1 and CDR2 from the germline V gene are WNHNN and SYGVQD (reference sequence). CDR3 amino acids: CASSAWQGQTGYTF. As DNA, the CDR3 is TGCGCCAGCAGTGCGTGGCAGGGGCAAACAGGCTACACCTTC.

Worth noting for this clone: Other DNA sequences in the same sample also yield this CDR3. The chain uses TRBV5-6 and TRBJ1-2; D may be TRBD1 (6 bases). The V end was cut by 0 bases, the J end by 4 bases, with 13 bases between. The CDR3 consists of 15 residues. The germline CDR1 and CDR2 sequences are SGHDT and YYEEEE. The CDR3 DNA reads as TGTGCCAGCAGCTTGGGCGGGGGCGGTGGCTATGGCTACACCTTC. Amino acid sequence: CASSLGGGGGYGYTF. The whole variable domain, filled in from reference TRBV5-6 and TRBJ1-2, reads DAGVTQSPTHLIKTRGQQVTLRCSPKSGHDTVSWYQQALGQGPQFIFQYYEEEERQRGNFPDRFSGHQFPNYSSELNVNALLLGDSALYLCASSLGGGGGYGYTFGSGTRLTVV.

This chain uses TRBV7-2 with TRBJ2-7; no clear D. Germline CDR1 reads SGHTA; CDR2 reads FQGNSA. The CDR3 consists of 12 residues. V was trimmed by 5 bases and J by 1 base, leaving 6 bases between them. CDR3 protein: CASSPTSYEQYF. The CDR3 bases are TGTGCCAGCAGCCCGACATCCTACGAGCAGTACTTC.

The V gene is TRBV7-6, the J gene TRBJ2-2, with D possibly TRBD1 on 6 matching bases. Trimming stripped 1 base from V and 2 bases from J, with 8 bases between. CDR3 length equals 15 residues. Germline CDR1 and CDR2: SGHVS and FNYEAQ. The CDR3 DNA is TGTGCCAGCAGCTTAGGGGGGCCAAACACCGGGGAGCTGTTTTTT. Its protein is CASSLGGPNTGELFF. Full variable domain (rest looked up from reference TRBV7-6 and TRBJ2-2): GAGVSQSPRYKVTKRGQDVALRCDPISGHVSLYWYRQALGQGPEFLTYFNYEAQQDKSGLPNDRFSAERPEGSISTLTIQRTEQRDSAMYRCASSLGGPNTGELFFGEGSRLTVL.

CDR3 protein: CATSLRTRPGADTQYF. The CDR3 coding sequence is TGTGCCACCAGCCTGCGGACCCGCCCAGGGGCAGATACGCAGTATTTT. V is TRBV15 and J is TRBJ2-3; D is possibly TRBD1 (6 bases). With 5 bases removed from V and 4 bases from J, the gap between germline ends came to 19 bases. The CDR3 spans 16 residues. Germline-derived CDR1 and CDR2 are LNHNV and YYDKDF (reference sequence).

The chain joins TRBV11-2 to TRBJ2-7; 8 bases line up with TRBD1. CDR3 length equals 16 residues. Trimming cost V 5 bases and J 2 bases; bases outside gene matches: 11. Germline lookup yields CDR1 SGHAT and CDR2 FQNNGV. Here the CDR3 reads CASSPPGQGLPYEQYF. The CDR3 nucleotides are TGTGCCAGCAGCCCTCCCGGACAGGGACTCCCCTACGAGCAGTACTTC.

J is TRBJ2-4 and V is TRBV7-2, with D possibly being TRBD1 (5 bases). V lost 4 bases and J lost 4, with 14 bases in between. The CDR3 runs to 15 residues. Germline CDR1 is SGHTA and CDR2 is FQGNSA. The CDR3 DNA reads as TGTGCCAGCAGCTCGACGGTCAGGGAAAAAAACATTCAGTACTTC. Protein product: CASSSTVREKNIQYF.

The rearrangement uses TRBV28 and TRBJ2-1; D unresolved. This CDR3 spans 13 amino acids. CDR1 is MDHEN, CDR2 SYDVKM, per germline. Between the trimmed V and J ends, which lost 7 bases and 7 bases, there was a span of 14 bases. This chain's CDR3 is CASTPLEENEQFF. The CDR3 DNA reads as TGTGCCAGCACCCCCCTTGAGGAGAATGAGCAGTTCTTC.

J is TRBJ1-1 and V is TRBV18; D ambiguous. The V end was cut by 3 bases, the J end by 3 bases, with 5 bases between. Germline assignment: CDR1 KGHSH and CDR2 LQKENI. This CDR3 has 12 amino acids. CDR3 bases: TGTGCCAGCTCACCGAGGGACACTGAAGCTTTCTTT. This translates into CASSPRDTEAFF.